This entry is about one T cell receptor beta chain. These data belong to a study of blood T cell repertoires in COVID-19. Across the study: Sites across the United States, Italy and Spain contributed samples from acute and convalescent COVID-19. From T cells, B-cell-depleted T cells, or PBMCs came the material, which was cDNA or gDNA.

Trimming pared 0 bases from V and 4 bases from J, leaving 19 bases between. Germline V CDR1 and CDR2: SGHRS, YFSETQ. The CDR3 runs to 17 residues. The method was immunoSEQ multiplex PCR; TCRdb's version includes in-frame clones alone and lacks a portion of them. The sample contains 300,000 to 400,000 clones, around 83% of which appear only once. This receptor was taken from a man under 40 with active or convalescent COVID-19. Sequences were obtained from peripheral blood. The chain couples TRBV5-1 to TRBJ2-5, with D possibly TRBD2 on 6 matching bases. CDR3 sequence reads: CASSLEVARAGRETQYF. The CDR3 DNA reads as TGCGCCAGCAGCTTGGAAGTTGCTCGGGCGGGACGAGAGACCCAGTACTTC.